The 17 T cell receptor beta chains given below trace back to one sample, sequenced in a study of monozygotic twins with inflammatory bowel disease. After re-calling the 5' RACE reads, TCRdb lists one entry per CDR3 protein, DNA absent. The sample has about 300,000 distinct CDR3 sequences. The sample taken for sequencing was blood. The receptors were sampled from a human donor with ulcerative colitis or Crohn's disease, or a healthy co-twin of an affected twin (not recorded which).

The chain carries TRBV6-1 and TRBJ2-1; the TRBD2 assignment by TCRdb is unverifiable without DNA. The CDR3 covers 14 residues. Germline CDR1 and CDR2: MNHNS and SASEGT. The CDR3 spells CASSREGSLSEQFF.

The genes are TRBV5-1 and TRBJ2-5; checking the TCRdb D call of TRBD1 is not possible without DNA. The CDR3 sequence is 14 residues long. The germline V gene has CDR1 SGHRS and CDR2 YFSETQ. The CDR3 region is CASTHGQAQETQYF.

The chain recombines TRBV5-1 with TRBJ2-1. The V gene's germline CDR1 is SGHRS and CDR2 YFSETQ. This CDR3 has 11 amino acids. The CDR3 sequence: CATTWGNEQFF.

The genes are TRBV7-2 and TRBJ1-1; TCRdb selects TRBD1, and the lack of DNA leaves this call unchecked. The CDR3 totals 12 residues. Germline lookup yields CDR1 SGHTA and CDR2 FQGNSA. The CDR3 protein is CASSPRGGEAFF.

V usage is TRBV7-2 and J usage is TRBJ1-6. CDR3 length: 13 residues. Germline V CDR1 and CDR2: SGHTA, FQGNSA. CDR3 protein: CASSLEHYSPLHF.

This sequence joins TRBV23-1 and TRBJ2-5; TCRdb's D call, TRBD1, is unchecked because there is no DNA. TRBV23-1 qualifies as an ORF whose function is uncertain. This CDR3 contains 15 residues. CDR3: CASSQSPPGEETQYF.

V gene TRBV28 combines with J gene TRBJ2-2; TCRdb names TRBD2, which stays unverified in the absence of DNA. Germline CDR1 reads MDHEN; CDR2 reads SYDVKM. The CDR3 extends over 16 amino acids. CDR3 region: CASSFMFSGDTGELFF.

V usage is TRBV20-1 and J usage is TRBJ1-2. This CDR3 has 12 residues. Germline V gene data show CDR1 as DFQATT and CDR2 as SNEGSKA (reference sequence). CDR3 sequence: CSPQTGRGGYTF.

The J gene is TRBJ2-5, the V gene TRBV20-1; the TRBD2 assignment by TCRdb is unverifiable without DNA. This CDR3 comprises 14 residues. Per the germline V gene, CDR1 is DFQATT and CDR2 is SNEGSKA (reference sequence). CDR3 sequence: CSASRTSGVETQYF.

V usage is TRBV10-3 and J usage is TRBJ2-7; as DNA is missing, the TRBD2 call by TCRdb cannot be tested. CDR3 length: 13 amino acids. CDR1 and CDR2 (germline): ENHRY, SYGVKD. CDR3 sequence: CAIGGTLAGEQYF.

The chain combines TRBV12-3 or TRBV12-4 with TRBJ1-1; without DNA, the TCRdb call of TRBD1 cannot be checked. The CDR3 runs 14 residues. The CDR3 sequence: CASSLDQGNTEAFF.

The chain combines TRBV29-1 with TRBJ1-5. This CDR3 region has 15 residues. Germline CDR1 reads SQVTM; CDR2 reads ANQGSEA. The chain's CDR3 is CSVRFGKRSNQPQHF.

This chain joins TRBV7-9 and TRBJ1-1; the TCRdb call, TRBD1, lacks DNA for checking. The CDR3 is made up of 17 amino acids. CDR1 is SEHNR, CDR2 FQNEAQ, per germline (reference sequence). The CDR3 is CASSHKGTLNMNTEAFF.

The chain links TRBV7-9 to TRBJ2-7; TCRdb calls TRBD2, which cannot be checked without DNA. Germline CDR1 and CDR2: SEHNR and FQNEAQ (reference sequence). CDR3 length: 14 amino acids. The CDR3 is CASSFREGRDEQYF.

The V gene is TRBV7-2, the J gene TRBJ2-2; as DNA is missing, the TRBD2 call by TCRdb cannot be tested. CDR1 and CDR2 (germline): SGHTA, FQGNSA. The CDR3 runs 16 residues. This chain's CDR3 is CASSLGLAGLTGELFF.

The chain is built from TRBV3-1 and TRBJ2-4; TCRdb indicates TRBD2, and absent DNA this call remains unverified. There are 16 residues in the CDR3. Germline V gene lookup returns CDR1 LGHDT and CDR2 YNNKEL (reference sequence). The CDR3 here is CASSQRTSGSVNIQYF.

The chain links TRBV15 to TRBJ2-1; TCRdb selects TRBD2, and the lack of DNA leaves this call unchecked. The CDR3 extends over 16 amino acids. Germline V gives CDR1 LNHNV, CDR2 YYDKDF (reference sequence). Here the CDR3 reads CATSRVRLAGENEQFF.